One and the same sample provided the 12 T cell receptor beta chains below, sequenced in a study of cytomegalovirus exposure and HLA in healthy donors. Method: immunoSEQ multiplex PCR; TCRdb's copy keeps in-frame clones and lacks some. Of more than 140,000 clones listed, approximately 91% are singletons. Sequencing was performed on PBMCs. The receptors originated from a woman between 18 and 29 years old in good health and CMV-seropositive.

The chain is built from TRBV11-3 and TRBJ2-1; TRBD2 matches 8 bases. The J segment lost 9 bases and the V segment lost 1 base, leaving 17 bases of the junction unmatched. Germline-derived CDR1 and CDR2 are SGHNT and YENEEA. This CDR3 comprises 18 residues. CDR3 residues: CASSLGVGRASGLVEQFF. In DNA, the CDR3 is TGTGCCAGCAGCTTAGGTGTCGGCCGGGCTAGCGGGCTGGTTGAGCAGTTCTTC.

This sequence joins TRBV28 and TRBJ1-5; D not resolved. The CDR3 length is 15 residues. Germline CDR1 reads MDHEN; CDR2 reads SYDVKM. The V end was cut by 6 bases, the J end by 1 base, with 13 bases between. CDR3 residues: CASSTGGGSNQPQHF. CDR3 nucleotide sequence: TGTGCCAGCAGCACGGGAGGAGGGAGCAATCAGCCCCAGCATTTT.

This rearrangement joins TRBV10-1 to TRBJ2-3; TRBD1 matches 9 bases. The junction had 9 bases not matched to a gene; V was cut back by 5 bases and J by 6 bases. The CDR3 totals 15 residues. CDR1 and CDR2 (germline): WNHNN, SYGVQD (reference sequence). The CDR3 protein is CASSQGQGVSDTQYF. CDR3 nucleotide sequence: TGCGCCAGCAGTCAGGGACAGGGTGTTTCGGATACGCAGTATTTT.

The chain joins TRBV6-5 to TRBJ2-5; TRBD1 agrees at 7 bases. After removal of 5 bases from V and 5 bases from J, the junction contained 11 bases not matched to a gene. CDR1 is MNHEY, CDR2 SVGAGI, per germline. This CDR3 region has 15 residues. CDR3: CASSRVTGLGETQYF. As DNA, the CDR3 is TGTGCCAGCAGTAGGGTGACAGGGCTGGGGGAGACCCAGTACTTC.

The rearrangement links TRBV19 to TRBJ1-1; TRBD1 might be the D (6 bases). The germline V and J ends were trimmed by 6 bases and 0 bases, with 14 bases remaining between them. This CDR3 contains 15 residues. Germline CDR1 is LNHDA and CDR2 is SQIVND (reference sequence). For the CDR3, the DNA is TGTGCCAGTAGCCGGGGGGCTATTTTGAACACTGAAGCTTTCTTT. Protein product: CASSRGAILNTEAFF.

J is TRBJ2-3 and V is TRBV4-1; 8 nucleotides align to TRBD2. V gave up 6 bases and J gave up 2 bases; unmatched junction bases: 7. The CDR3 runs 15 residues. Germline CDR1 MGHRA, CDR2 YSYEKL. CDR3 residues: CASRPQRGNTDTQYF. The CDR3 bases are TGCGCCAGCAGACCCCAGCGGGGGAACACAGATACGCAGTATTTT.

The V and J genes are TRBV18 and TRBJ2-7; 9 nucleotides match TRBD1. The ends lost 0 bases at V and 5 bases at J; junction bases unmatched: 5. The germline CDR1 and CDR2 sequences are KGHSH and LQKENI. CDR3 length: 15 amino acids. The CDR3 DNA follows: TGTGCCAGCTCACCACCGGGACAGGGACCAGACGAGCAGTACTTC. It is translated as CASSPPGQGPDEQYF.

This clone was found once. The chain links TRBV28 to TRBJ1-2; no firm D call. This CDR3 spans 14 amino acids. The V and J ends lost 3 bases and 4 bases respectively, with 12 bases between them. Looked up from germline, CDR1 is MDHEN and CDR2 is SYDVKM. CDR3 sequence: CASSFASTGYGYTF. The CDR3, as DNA: TGTGCCAGCAGTTTCGCGAGCACGGGCTATGGCTACACCTTC.

The chain uses TRBV5-8 and TRBJ1-2, with TRBD1 identical over 7 bases. V shed 7 bases and J 8 bases; nucleotides not matched to a gene: 11. The CDR3 contains 13 residues. CDR1 is SGHTS and CDR2 is YDEGEE in the germline V gene. In DNA form, the CDR3 reads TGTGCCAGCCGACGGACAGGCGTGAGGGGCTACACCTTC. Protein: CASRRTGVRGYTF.

The chain links TRBV28 to TRBJ1-2; D may be TRBD1 (5 bases). This CDR3 has 13 amino acids. Trimming removed 2 bases from V and 6 bases from J, with 10 bases in between. CDR1 is MDHEN, CDR2 SYDVKM, per germline. CDR3 sequence: CASSLISGDGYTF. Here the CDR3 DNA reads TGTGCCAGCAGTTTAATCTCGGGGGATGGCTACACCTTC.

The chain recombines TRBV6-5 with TRBJ1-2, with TRBD1 identical over 9 bases. The ends lost 3 bases at V and 4 bases at J; junction bases unmatched: 3. The CDR3 length is 14 residues. Germline values: CDR1 MNHEY, CDR2 SVGAGI. The CDR3 here is CASSYTGGSYGYTF. DNA for the CDR3: TGTGCCAGCAGTTATACAGGGGGCAGCTATGGCTACACCTTC.

V is TRBV10-2 and J is TRBJ1-3; the D is unclear. CDR1 is WSHSY, CDR2 SAAADI, per germline. V lost 0 bases and J lost 4, with 4 bases in between. This CDR3 has 13 residues. CDR3 sequence: CASSESGGNTIYF. CDR3 bases: TGCGCCAGCAGTGAGTCGGGCGGAAACACCATATATTTT.